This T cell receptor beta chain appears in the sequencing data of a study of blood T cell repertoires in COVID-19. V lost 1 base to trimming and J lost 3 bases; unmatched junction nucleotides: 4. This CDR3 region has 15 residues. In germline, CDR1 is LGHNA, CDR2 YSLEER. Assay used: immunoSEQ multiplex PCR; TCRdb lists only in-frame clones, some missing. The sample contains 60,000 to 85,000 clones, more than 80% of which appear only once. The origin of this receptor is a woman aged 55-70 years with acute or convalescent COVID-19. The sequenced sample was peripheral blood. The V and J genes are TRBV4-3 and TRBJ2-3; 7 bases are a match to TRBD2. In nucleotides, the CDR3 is TGCGCCAGCAGCCAAGGAGCGGGGTATACAGATACGCAGTATTTT. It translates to CASSQGAGYTDTQYF.